These T cell receptor beta chains were read from a single sample in a study of human T cells and chemical hapten exposure. MiXCR, run by TCRdb on the RACE reads, gives a single entry per CDR3 protein. The sample includes 100,000 or so distinct CDR3 sequences, about 34% of them seen just once. The input for sequencing was whole blood, taken in connection with sensitization to the hapten diphenylcyclopropenone (DPC). These receptors were taken from a man aged 35 to 55 with alopecia areata. Some clones in this sample may be carry-over from other donors' samples. Each CDR3 is given with its conserved first and last residue. The order of the fields is J gene, clone size, D gene, V gene, CDR3 protein, CDR3 DNA. The D gene is left open where the match is weak. Clone size is not always given. Where it is, it says once, few, many or a class for expanded clones.

TRBJ2-3 . . TRBV20-1 CSASRSASGTDTQYF TGCAGTGCTAGTCGGTCGGCTAGCGGCACAGATACGCAGTATTTT
TRBJ2-7 few . TRBV4-3 CASSPGEGAPSYEQYF TGCGCCAGCAGCCCTGGGGAGGGGGCTCCCTCCTACGAGCAGTACTTC
TRBJ2-7 few . TRBV28 CATNAGSIAYEQYF TGTGCCACTAACGCTGGGAGTATCGCCTACGAGCAGTACTTC
TRBJ2-2 . . TRBV6-5 CASSKGETSNTGELFF TGTGCCAGCAGTAAGGGGGAGACTAGTAACACCGGGGAGCTGTTTTTT
TRBJ2-1 . TRBD1 TRBV20-1 CSASGATGVLVNEQFF TGCAGTGCTAGCGGAGCGACAGGGGTACTGGTCAATGAGCAGTTCTTC
TRBJ1-2 few . TRBV29-1 CSAGGQNYGYTF TGCAGCGCCGGCGGACAGAACTATGGCTACACCTTC
TRBJ2-1 few TRBD1 TRBV10-3 CAIRVLHHRGMGVTEQFF TGTGCCATCAGAGTTTTGCACCACAGGGGCATGGGGGTTACTGAGCAGTTCTTC
TRBJ2-7 few TRBD1 TRBV12-3/TRBV12-4 CASSRQGATYEQYF TGTGCCAGCAGTCGACAGGGGGCGACCTACGAGCAGTACTTC
TRBJ1-1 . . TRBV3-1 CASSQALTEAFF TGTGCCAGCAGCCAAGCCCTCACTGAAGCTTTCTTT
TRBJ2-3 . . TRBV3-1 CASSQGFAVDDTQYF TGTGCCAGCAGCCAAGGCTTCGCCGTTGACGATACGCAGTATTTT
TRBJ1-2 . . TRBV6-1 CASSEGGYTF TGTGCCAGCAGTGAAGGCGGCTACACCTTC
TRBJ2-6 many . TRBV6-5 CASTGAGLRANVLTF TGTGCCAGCACCGGTGCAGGCCTTCGGGCCAACGTCCTGACTTTC
TRBJ2-3 . . TRBV7-2 CASRAGPRSTDTQYF TGTGCCAGCAGGGCTGGACCGAGAAGCACAGATACGCAGTATTTT
TRBJ2-1 few . TRBV3-2 CASTPVGLF TGTGCCAGCACCCCAGTCGGGTTGTTC
TRBJ2-1 once TRBD2 TRBV29-1 CSVVPSGRALGDEQFF TGCAGCGTAGTCCCTAGCGGGAGGGCCCTGGGGGATGAGCAGTTCTTC
TRBJ2-1 . TRBD2 TRBV6-2/TRBV6-3 CASSVLRGEQFF TGTGCCAGCAGTGTACTGCGGGGGGAGCAGTTCTTC
TRBJ2-2 few . TRBV5-4 CASSSEAGRGEITGELFF TGTGCCAGCAGCTCGGAAGCAGGGCGCGGGGAGATAACCGGGGAGCTGTTTTTT
TRBJ1-6 . TRBD1 TRBV4-3 CASSQFQGANNSPLHF TGCGCCAGCAGCCAATTCCAGGGGGCGAACAATTCACCCCTCCACTTT
TRBJ2-1 few TRBD2 TRBV7-2 CASSLQRLAGGHNEQFF TGTGCCAGCAGCTTGCAACGACTAGCGGGAGGTCATAATGAGCAGTTCTTC
TRBJ1-1 few . TRBV6-2/TRBV6-3 CASSYLAREAFF TGTGCCAGCAGTTACCTGGCCAGAGAAGCTTTCTTT
TRBJ2-4 . . TRBV28 CASTSGQVLYF TGTGCCAGCACCTCTGGCCAGGTCTTGTACTTC
TRBJ1-2 . TRBD1 TRBV27 CASSFSGGRDGYTF TGTGCCAGCAGTTTCTCAGGGGGGAGAGATGGCTACACCTTC
TRBJ2-5 few . TRBV4-3 CASSQVDNQETQYF TGCGCCAGCAGCCAAGTTGACAACCAAGAGACCCAGTACTTC
TRBJ2-7 . . TRBV20-1 CSARIRSPYEQYF TGCAGTGCTAGAATCCGATCTCCCTACGAGCAGTACTTC
TRBJ1-1 . . TRBV6-5 CASSYDGETEAFF TGTGCCAGCAGTTACGACGGAGAAACTGAAGCTTTCTTT
TRBJ2-3 few . TRBV24-1 CATSSGTSADTQYF TGTGCCACCAGTTCCGGGACGAGCGCGGATACGCAGTATTTT
TRBJ2-1 . TRBD2 TRBV6-1 CASSSLASGSYNEQFF TGTGCCAGCAGCTCCTTGGCTAGCGGGTCCTACAATGAGCAGTTCTTC
TRBJ2-3 . TRBD2 TRBV2 CASSFGAGGEDTQYF TGTGCCAGCAGCTTTGGGGCGGGAGGGGAAGATACGCAGTATTTT
TRBJ1-2 . . TRBV2 CASSGLRYGYTF TGTGCCAGCAGTGGACTCCGCTATGGCTACACCTTC
TRBJ1-2 . . TRBV12-3/TRBV12-4 CASSFGDLRNGYTF TGTGCCAGCAGTTTCGGCGATCTGAGAAATGGCTACACCTTC
TRBJ1-5 . . TRBV20-1 CSARAGGNQPQHF TGCAGTGCTAGAGCAGGGGGCAATCAGCCCCAGCATTTT
TRBJ2-5 . . TRBV15 CATSRDPYSIRETQYF TGTGCCACCAGCAGAGATCCTTACTCCATCCGGGAGACCCAGTACTTC
TRBJ2-1 . . TRBV12-3/TRBV12-4 CASTPPSSYNEQFF TGTGCCAGCACCCCCCCAAGCTCCTACAATGAGCAGTTCTTC
TRBJ1-1 few TRBD1 TRBV6-5 CASSYGPGQGWYTEAFF TGTGCCAGCAGTTACGGGCCGGGACAGGGTTGGTACACTGAAGCTTTCTTT
TRBJ2-6 few TRBD1 TRBV3-1 CASSLHPGQRTSGANVLTF TGTGCCAGCAGCCTACATCCGGGACAGCGGACTTCTGGGGCCAACGTCCTGACTTTC
TRBJ2-3 . TRBD2 TRBV2 CASGSSGSSSTDTQYF TGTGCCAGCGGATCTAGCGGGAGCTCTAGCACAGATACGCAGTATTTT
TRBJ1-5 once . TRBV28 CASIEGGPNQPQHF TGTGCCAGCATCGAGGGGGGCCCAAATCAGCCCCAGCATTTT
TRBJ1-6 . . TRBV12-3/TRBV12-4 CASSLARSPLHF TGTGCCAGCAGTTTAGCGCGATCACCCCTCCACTTT
TRBJ2-7 . . TRBV6-2/TRBV6-3 CASSYDPVGTVNEQYF TGTGCCAGCAGTTACGACCCGGTAGGGACGGTAAACGAGCAGTACTTC
TRBJ1-2 . TRBD1 TRBV20-1 CSARPMGPGQGHSFLGYTF TGCAGTGCTAGACCCATGGGTCCGGGACAGGGTCACTCTTTTCTGGGCTACACCTTC
TRBJ2-1 few . TRBV14 CASSQDQGYYNEQFF TGTGCCAGCAGCCAAGACCAGGGGTACTACAATGAGCAGTTCTTC
TRBJ1-4 . . TRBV29-1 CSVEDRVSEKLFF TGCAGCGTTGAAGACAGGGTATCGGAAAAACTGTTTTTT
TRBJ2-3 . TRBD2 TRBV6-6 CASSNWVAGRTDTQYF TGTGCCAGCAGTAACTGGGTAGCGGGCCGCACAGATACGCAGTATTTT
TRBJ2-3 . TRBD2 TRBV13 CASSSFMLAGVLGPDTQYF TGTGCCAGCAGTTCCTTTATGCTAGCGGGAGTCCTGGGCCCAGATACGCAGTATTTT
TRBJ2-1 many . TRBV29-1 CSVISRNEQFF TGCAGCGTTATCTCTCGAAATGAGCAGTTCTTC
TRBJ2-1 . . TRBV12-3/TRBV12-4 CASSPQYRLNEQFF TGTGCCAGCAGCCCCCAATATCGACTAAATGAGCAGTTCTTC
TRBJ2-1 . . TRBV20-1 CSVEIGNEQFF TGCAGTGTCGAGATCGGCAATGAGCAGTTCTTC
TRBJ2-3 many . TRBV12-3/TRBV12-4 CASSFVGQHFTDTQYF TGTGCCAGCAGTTTCGTTGGCCAGCACTTCACAGATACGCAGTATTTT